Below, 22 T cell receptor beta chains from the same sample are listed, as sequenced in a study of PD-L1 blockade in urothelial cancer. Assay used: immunoSEQ multiplex PCR; TCRdb lists only in-frame clones, some missing. The sample lists around 33,000 clones, around 79% occurring once. The specimen was PBMCs, collected around atezolizumab (anti-PD-L1) treatment. These receptors were obtained from a man aged 65 to 85 with urothelial cancer.

The chain carries TRBV4-3 and TRBJ2-1; 12 nucleotides match TRBD2. Per the germline V gene, CDR1 is LGHNA and CDR2 is YSLEER. V shed 4 bases, J shed 7 bases, and the junction held 5 bases outside the gene matches. This CDR3 contains 15 residues. The CDR3 DNA reads TGCGCCAGCAGCCGCGCTAGCGGGGGGGCAAATGAGCAGTTCTTC. It yields the protein CASSRASGGANEQFF.

This rearrangement joins TRBV7-9 to TRBJ2-1; possible D gene TRBD2, 7 bases. This CDR3 is built from 16 residues. Germline lookup yields CDR1 SEHNR and CDR2 FQNEAQ (reference sequence). V lost 4 bases, J lost 10 bases, and 23 bases lay in between. This CDR3 reads CASSSLVGGPTLEQFF. The DNA for the CDR3 is TGTGCCAGCAGCTCCCTTGTCGGGGGGCCGACTCTAGAGCAGTTCTTC.

The rearrangement joins TRBV4-1 to TRBJ2-7, with 7 bases lining up with TRBD2. Looked up from germline, CDR1 is MGHRA and CDR2 is YSYEKL. V gave up 0 bases and J gave up 9 bases; unmatched junction bases: 26. The length of the CDR3 is 20 residues. For the CDR3, the DNA is TGCGCCAGCAGCCAAGATCTACGAGCGGGGAAAAACTCTTCCTACGAAGGGCAGTACTTC. It yields the protein CASSQDLRAGKNSSYEGQYF.

This chain links TRBV27 with TRBJ1-2, with D unresolved. The germline V gene has CDR1 MNHEY and CDR2 SMNVEV (reference sequence). V was trimmed by 0 bases and J by 2 bases, leaving 13 bases between them. The CDR3 totals 16 residues. CDR3 nucleotide sequence: TGTGCCAGCAGTTTATCGGGCAGTTCCTTCAACTATGGCTACACCTTC. Protein sequence: CASSLSGSSFNYGYTF.

Here the CDR3 DNA reads TGTGCCAGTAGTATAGACCGCACAAGGACAGGGAATCAGCCCCAGCATTTT. Translation gives CASSIDRTRTGNQPQHF. The rearrangement joins TRBV19 to TRBJ1-5; TRBD1 matches 8 bases. V trimming: 0 bases; J trimming: 4 bases; junction bases outside the gene matches: 8. CDR3 length equals 17 residues. Per the germline V gene, CDR1 is LNHDA and CDR2 is SQIVND (reference sequence).

A single count supports this clone. The genes are TRBV5-6 and TRBJ2-7; TRBD1 aligns across 9 bases. The CDR3 sequence is 15 residues long. CDR1 and CDR2 from the germline V gene are SGHDT and YYEEEE. The trim removed 4 bases at V and 3 bases at J, leaving 8 bases unmatched. The CDR3: CASSDLRDRVYEQYF. DNA of the CDR3: TGTGCCAGCAGCGACCTCCGGGACAGGGTCTACGAGCAGTACTTC.

The rearrangement joins TRBV19 to TRBJ2-2; 10 bases are shared with TRBD1. Trimming removed 6 bases from V and 6 bases from J; junction bases left unmatched: 4. Germline CDR1 and CDR2: LNHDA and SQIVND (reference sequence). The CDR3 is 14 amino acids. Written as DNA, the CDR3 is TGTGCCAGTAGACGACAGGGGGCCTCCGGGGAGCTGTTTTTT. Its protein is CASRRQGASGELFF.

The V and J genes are TRBV4-1 and TRBJ2-1, with 11 positions matching TRBD2. Germline CDR1 reads MGHRA; CDR2 reads YSYEKL. The V segment lost 0 bases and the J segment 8 bases; nucleotides outside the gene matches: 15. The CDR3 has 19 amino acids. Here the CDR3 reads CASSQDQARASGRMDEQFF. For the CDR3, the DNA is TGCGCCAGCAGCCAAGATCAGGCCCGGGCTAGCGGGAGGATGGATGAGCAGTTCTTC.

V and J are TRBV29-1 and TRBJ2-5; 9 bases are a match to TRBD1. V trimming: 5 bases; J trimming: 4 bases; junction bases outside the gene matches: 5. The CDR3 consists of 13 residues. In germline, CDR1 is SQVTM, CDR2 ANQGSEA. CDR3 in DNA: TGCAGCGTTCCACAGGGGGCAGGAGAGACCCAGTACTTC. Amino acids: CSVPQGAGETQYF.

This clone turned up a few times. This chain joins TRBV7-2 and TRBJ2-1; 8 nucleotides align to TRBD1. Germline V gives CDR1 SGHTA, CDR2 FQGNSA. The CDR3 sequence is 13 residues long. V was pared by 6 bases and J by 7 bases, with 5 bases of the junction left unmatched. The CDR3 protein is CASSGQGGNEQFF. DNA of the CDR3: TGTGCCAGCAGTGGACAGGGCGGGAATGAGCAGTTCTTC.

V and J are TRBV5-1 and TRBJ2-5, with D uncertain. CDR3 length: 13 residues. V was clipped by 4 bases and J by 5 bases, with 12 bases between them. Per the germline V gene, CDR1 is SGHRS and CDR2 is YFSETQ. CDR3 amino acids: CASSAGVSETQYF. The DNA for the CDR3 is TGCGCCAGCAGCGCCGGAGTCTCGGAGACCCAGTACTTC. Complete variable domain (other parts from reference TRBV5-1 and TRBJ2-5): KAGVTQTPRYLIKTRGQQVTLSCSPISGHRSVSWYQQTPGQGLQFLFEYFSETQRNKGNFPGRFSGRQFSNSRSEMNVSTLELGDSALYLCASSAGVSETQYFGPGTRLLVL.

The V call is TRBV5-1, the J call TRBJ2-1; perhaps TRBD1 as D (6 bases). Germline lookup yields CDR1 SGHRS and CDR2 YFSETQ. CDR3 size: 13 residues. Deletions cut 0 bases from V and 6 bases from J, with 7 bases between. CDR3 in DNA: TGCGCCAGCAGCTTGGGACAGGCCAATGAGCAGTTCTTC. This codes for CASSLGQANEQFF.

The rearrangement joins TRBV29-1 to TRBJ1-1; D is undetermined. The CDR3 runs 14 residues. Trimming stripped 6 bases from V and 0 bases from J, with 14 bases between. CDR1 and CDR2 from the germline V gene are SQVTM and ANQGSEA. The CDR3 nucleotides are TGCAGCGTGCCCCGCTCAAGCATGAACACTGAAGCTTTCTTT. It is translated as CSVPRSSMNTEAFF.

This chain uses TRBV7-2 with TRBJ2-7, with TRBD2 as a possible D gene (5 bases). The length of the CDR3 is 14 residues. V dropped 5 bases and J dropped 7 bases, with 18 bases sitting between them. Germline V gene sequence: CDR1 SGHTA, CDR2 FQGNSA. As DNA, the CDR3 is TGTGCCAGCAGCCCAAGCCCGGGGAGTAGGGAGCAGTACTTC. Protein product: CASSPSPGSREQYF.

V is TRBV4-3 and J is TRBJ1-5; 7 bases map to TRBD1. The germline V gene encodes CDR1 LGHNA and CDR2 YSLEER. This CDR3 contains 14 residues. V was clipped by 2 bases and J by 4 bases; unmatched bases: 2. The CDR3 loop is CASSQSRGNQPQHF. The DNA for the CDR3 is TGCGCCAGCAGCCAAAGCAGGGGGAATCAGCCCCAGCATTTT.

The rearrangement links TRBV5-1 to TRBJ2-1, with 9 bases fitting TRBD1. This CDR3 has 17 residues. Trimming at V came to 0 bases and at J to 0 bases, leaving 4 bases not matched to a gene. The germline CDR1 and CDR2 sequences are SGHRS and YFSETQ. CDR3 in DNA: TGCGCCAGCAGCTTGGTCCCGACAGGGGGCTCCTACAATGAGCAGTTCTTC. It yields the protein CASSLVPTGGSYNEQFF.

The rearrangement uses TRBV4-1 and TRBJ1-1; 9 bases line up with TRBD1. This CDR3 has 16 residues. With V trimmed by 3 bases and J by 8 bases, 13 bases remained unmatched. CDR1 and CDR2 from the germline V gene are MGHRA and YSYEKL. In nucleotides, the CDR3 is TGCGCCAGCAGCCAGTCGGGGAGGGGACAGGGAGGAGAAGCTTTCTTT. Its protein is CASSQSGRGQGGEAFF.

This clone has only a few counts. The V call is TRBV5-6, the J call TRBJ2-1; 9 bases are a match to TRBD2. J gave up 4 bases and V 0 bases, and 8 bases lay outside the gene matches. Germline CDR1 is SGHDT and CDR2 is YYEEEE. This CDR3 has 17 amino acids. The chain's CDR3 is CASSLELAGIRYNEQFF. In DNA, the CDR3 is TGTGCCAGCAGCTTGGAGCTAGCGGGGATCCGATACAATGAGCAGTTCTTC.

The chain recombines TRBV2 with TRBJ2-1, with 10 bases lining up with TRBD2. Trimming took 4 bases from V and 0 from J; bases not matched to a gene: 0. The CDR3 sequence is 15 residues long. Germline assignment: CDR1 SNHLY and CDR2 FYNNEI. The CDR3 sequence: CASSASGSSYNEQFF. Here the CDR3 DNA reads TGTGCCAGCAGTGCTAGCGGGAGCTCCTACAATGAGCAGTTCTTC.

J is TRBJ2-3 and V is TRBV6-6, with D possibly matching TRBD1 (6 bases). The ends were cut back, 6 bases at V and 0 bases at J, with 13 bases in the middle. The CDR3 consists of 15 residues. Germline V lookup: CDR1 MNHNY, CDR2 SVGAGI (reference sequence). The CDR3 region is CASSLGTGSTDTQYF. The CDR3 bases are TGTGCCAGCAGCCTCGGAACAGGGAGCACAGATACGCAGTATTTT.

This clone was detected only a few times. CDR3 nucleotide sequence: TGCGCCAGCAGCTTCGGACAGCAAGAGACCCAGTACTTC. Translation gives CASSFGQQETQYF. V usage is TRBV5-1 and J usage is TRBJ2-5; tentatively, D is TRBD1 (6 bases). This CDR3 has 13 amino acids. In germline, CDR1 is SGHRS, CDR2 YFSETQ. Trimming shortened V by 2 bases and J by 2 bases, and 7 bases separated the two germline ends.

The genes are TRBV5-1 and TRBJ2-7, with D maybe TRBD2 (5 bases). The germline V gene has CDR1 SGHRS and CDR2 YFSETQ. The length of the CDR3 is 13 residues. V lost 5 bases and J 2 bases, leaving 11 bases between the germline ends. The CDR3 DNA reads TGCGCCAGCAGGGTTCACGGGGCCTACGAGCAGTACTTC. As protein: CASRVHGAYEQYF.